What follows are 9 T cell receptor beta chains derived from one specimen sequenced in a study of response to subunit inactivated influenza vaccine. TCRdb re-analysed the RT-PCR reads in MiXCR, keeping a single row per CDR3 protein. The data show fewer than 650,000 distinct CDR3 sequences, over 10% seen once. The sequences come from PBMCs from blood, collected around seven weeks after vaccination. Every receptor here comes from a man aged 45-60 years who received an inactivated influenza vaccine.

V and J are TRBV7-9 and TRBJ2-1; D is unresolved. Trimming stripped 1 base from V and 10 bases from J, with 17 bases between. Germline loops: CDR1 SEHNR, CDR2 FQNEAQ (reference sequence). The CDR3 is 15 residues long. This chain's CDR3 is CASSLDSGLQQEQFF. CDR3 nucleotides: TGTGCCAGCAGCTTAGATAGTGGGCTTCAACAAGAGCAGTTCTTC.

The chain combines TRBV7-2 with TRBJ2-3; a weak D match, TRBD2 (7 bases). Germline V gene lookup returns CDR1 SGHTA and CDR2 FQGNSA. The V gene lost 5 bases and the J gene lost 2 bases, with 17 bases spanning the gap. The CDR3 runs 16 residues. Here the CDR3 reads CASSKRAGAFTDTQYF. CDR3 sequence (DNA): TGTGCCAGCAGCAAAAGGGCGGGGGCCTTCACAGATACGCAGTATTTT.

In this sample, this clonotype turned up a few times. The chain employs TRBV4-2 and TRBJ2-7; D is ambiguous. V was trimmed by 4 bases and J by 2 bases, leaving 30 bases between them. CDR3 size: 20 residues. Per the germline V gene, CDR1 is LGHNA and CDR2 is YNFKEQ. The CDR3 reads CASSRAWASGSADSPYEQYF. CDR3 DNA sequence: TGTGCCAGCAGCCGAGCCTGGGCGAGTGGGTCGGCCGATTCTCCCTACGAGCAGTACTTC.

This clonotype has more than one count but fewer than ten. V and J are TRBV20-1 and TRBJ2-2, with D tentatively TRBD1 or TRBD2 (5 bases each). V was cut by 5 bases and J by 4 bases, with 17 bases left in between. This CDR3 is 15 amino acids long. Germline CDR1 DFQATT, CDR2 SNEGSKA (reference sequence). The CDR3 DNA reads TGCAGTGCTCCCAAGCCAGGGACGAGCACCGGGGAGCTGTTTTTT. Residues: CSAPKPGTSTGELFF.

This clonotype has only a few counts. The CDR3 sequence is CASSIQGSDNSPLHF. CDR3 nucleotides: TGCGCCAGCAGCATACAGGGCTCGGATAATTCACCCCTCCACTTT. The chain is built from TRBV5-1 and TRBJ1-6, with D tentatively TRBD1 (6 bases). There are 15 residues in the CDR3. Germline CDR1 reads SGHRS; CDR2 reads YFSETQ. The V and J ends lost 4 bases and 5 bases respectively, with 13 bases between them.

With respect to this clonotype: Just one base apart from a much larger clone, this may be a read error. The genes are TRBV29-1 and TRBJ2-3, with 7 positions matching TRBD1. CDR3 length: 14 amino acids. The V gene's germline CDR1 is SQVTM and CDR2 ANQGSEA. CDR3 sequence: CGVDRTGGTDTQYF. CDR3 DNA sequence: TGCGGCGTTGATCGGACAGGCGGGACAGATACGCAGTATTTT.

This clonotype was counted between two and nine times. The chain combines TRBV7-8 with TRBJ2-2; either TRBD1 or TRBD2 may supply D (5 bases each). Germline assignment: CDR1 SGHVS and CDR2 FQNEAQ. This CDR3 contains 20 residues. V was shortened by 0 bases and J by 6 bases, with 26 bases between the two germline ends. The CDR3 DNA follows: TGTGCCAGCAGCTTAGCGAATCTTGAGGGTTTAGGCCGGGGACCCGGGGAGCTGTTTTTT. Amino acid sequence: CASSLANLEGLGRGPGELFF.

At least ten counts were recorded for this clonotype. This chain connects TRBV29-1 to TRBJ2-1; TRBD2 is a possible D gene (6 bases). CDR1 and CDR2 (germline): SQVTM, ANQGSEA. V was trimmed by 3 bases and J by 7 bases, leaving 19 bases between them. This CDR3 has 15 residues. This chain's CDR3 is CSVELTSHAGNEQFF. CDR3 in DNA: TGCAGCGTTGAGTTAACTAGCCACGCCGGGAATGAGCAGTTCTTC.

This chain joins TRBV29-1 and TRBJ2-1; D is uncertain. Trimming cost V 6 bases and J 8 bases, with 14 bases left between them. Germline V gives CDR1 SQVTM, CDR2 ANQGSEA. CDR3 length: 12 amino acids. The CDR3 region has the DNA TGCAGCGTGGACCCCTGGGCGGATGAGCAGTTCTTC. Encoded protein: CSVDPWADEQFF.